What follows describes a single T cell receptor (beta chain). Its specificity is unknown. The sample carries other DNA sequences with the same CDR3. These data are taken from a study of cytomegalovirus exposure and HLA in healthy donors. PCR employed 60 Vbeta and 13 Jbeta primers. Authors' analysis steps: An analysis performed later counted 74 million or so unique TCR beta chains (approximately 12 million of them shared). Repertoires were generated with immunoSEQ multiplex PCR, while TCRdb's copy carries only in-frame clones and drops some. That table furnishes V, J and clone size, whereas the DNA furnished D and trimming. Among some 200,000 clones, 65% to 90% were seen once, and the ten largest hold approximately 6%. Study outcomes and limitations: With high specificity and sensitivity, the classifier reportedly diagnosed cytomegalovirus status. While the bulk of TCR sequences proved rare, some public TCRs turned up in many donors.

J lost 2 bases, V lost 3 bases, and 4 bases had no gene match. The germline gives CDR1 SEHNR, CDR2 FQNEAQ (reference sequence). The CDR3 consists of 15 residues. The receptor's source is a man aged 40-49 years in good health and CMV-seropositive. The V call is TRBV7-9, the J call TRBJ2-5; the match to TRBD2 covers 9 bases. The specimen sequenced was PBMCs. CDR3 coding DNA: TGTGCCAGCAGCTTTAGCGGGGGCCCTCAAGAGACCCAGTACTTC. Its protein product is CASSFSGGPQETQYF.